This TCR beta chain comes out of a study of cytomegalovirus exposure and HLA in healthy donors (TCRdb year 2017). Broadly, across the study: An earlier analysis of some 500 of the donors reported about 290 Gb of sequence data and roughly 100 million unique TCR beta sequences from roughly 200 million T cells. Rather than drawing on any new phenotypic data, the later analysis identified candidate immune exposures from TCR beta sequences and the way those sequences occurred across donors. A later analysis re-analyzed previously published TCR beta repertoires from 666 donors and added high-resolution HLA genotyping to study TCR occurrence patterns. All discovery cohort repertoires had been generated using a single sequencing platform. Typing coverage varied by locus: 629-630 donors for A, B, C, DRB1 and DQB1; approximately 500 for DQA1; nearly 610 for DPA1; 450 to 480 for DPB1. The study combined high-throughput TCR immunosequencing, statistical association of individual TCRs with disease status, and machine learning to predict cytomegalovirus infection status. To decide whether each TCR beta V gene segment behaved as functional or pseudogenic, an earlier analysis of approximately 590 of the donors relied on high-throughput TCR beta sequencing. A later genetic analysis used genome-wide SNP genotypes for about 55% of the 666 donors, treating that subset as a discovery cohort. Donor age, sex, ethnicity and CMV serostatus were compiled alongside the repertoire data. In addition to the first cohort of 666 subjects, a separate validation cohort of approximately 120 different subjects was used. Using immunosequencing, the study profiled T cell repertoires from some 670 subjects and related those repertoires to cytomegalovirus serostatus. Because of strong linkage in the cohort, five DR-DQ haplotypes were treated as single units for association and clustering. HLA typing included class I and class II loci at four-digit resolution. Among the approximately 430 genotyped donors, approximately 82% belonged to the genetic ancestry cluster associated with self-reported Caucasian donors. An early release covering roughly 600 HLA-typed donors comprised 300 to 350 gigabases of sequencing data and approximately 85 million unique TCR sequences. Among a few hundred genotyped donors of the cohort, an average of about 240,000 unique TCR beta nucleotide sequences were sequenced per donor, approximately 20% of them non-productive. The study aimed to test whether signatures of past pathogen exposure could be identified by cataloging public T cell receptors. Here is what the overall study found, with its caveats: The 87-base-pair reads could not distinguish some IMGT-functional V segments, including TRBV6-2 and TRBV6-3, so those segments were excluded. A later genetic analysis associated a missense DCLRE1C variant with V-gene and J-gene trimming of TCR beta chains, and an independent cohort replicated the association. Because HLA typing was unavailable for some donors at each locus, only the typed subset was used in association tests. The cohort was sequenced for TCR beta chains only, and without alpha or paired-chain data the features that could be detected were limited. A group of highly shared sequence variants was considered likely to be a technical artifact of the sequencing pipeline. In an earlier analysis of more than 450 of the donors, most TCR beta V segments were observed in productive rearrangements about 87% or about 30% of the time, broadly matching IMGT annotations. Compared with equally common non-associated chains, HLA-associated TCR beta chains in a later analysis were more clonally expanded and had lower generation probabilities. While some public TCRs were present in many individuals, most TCR sequences turned up only very rarely across donors. Presence/absence analyses assumed roughly uniform sequencing depth across donors, an assumption that may not hold. The only immune exposure information available for the cohort was CMV serostatus. A later analysis associated 16,951 TCR beta sequences with specific HLA alleles at a false discovery rate of 0.05. In vitro tests confirmed that a few of the cytomegalovirus-associated TCR beta chains recognize cytomegalovirus antigens. A later analysis reported that several top co-occurrence clusters appeared linked to parvovirus B19, influenza, CMV and Epstein-Barr virus. According to a later analysis, most CMV-associated TCR beta chains appeared to be HLA-restricted, and the HLA associations seemed to be driven largely by CMV exposure. It was suggested by the authors that the approach could potentially be generalized to other disease states and immunological phenotypes. Compared with the roughly 710-donor mean, donors in an Asian-associated ancestry cluster had fewer N-insertions in productive TCRs, according to a later genetic analysis. A further reported finding was that TCR beta sequences accurately predicted the HLA-A and HLA-B alleles for most subjects in the first cohort. The classifier was reported to diagnose cytomegalovirus status with high specificity and sensitivity in both the original cohort and the validation cohort. The earlier analysis of about 600 of the donors excluded seventeen rarely observed V segments, including chromosome 9 orphons, because counts were too low. The study gave a list of more than 150 TCR beta chains associated with cytomegalovirus. Correlated functional status among segregating V segments might reflect linkage disequilibrium, but an unknown experimental factor could not be ruled out. In a later analysis, TCR association rates were found to vary across HLA loci, with the most associated TCRs seen for DRB1 alleles and the fewest for HLA-C alleles. When HLA alleles, especially DR and DQ, strongly co-occurred, attributing TCR associations to individual alleles was difficult.

The library was prepared using the immunoSEQ multiplex PCR assay. The multiplex PCR relied on a mix of 60 forward primers for TCR Vbeta segments and 13 reverse primers for TCR Jbeta segments. A multiplex PCR assay on genomic DNA amplified the CDR3 region of rearranged TCR beta genes. Amplified TCR beta libraries were sequenced as 87-base-pair reads on the Illumina HiSeq System. Per the source publication's procedure: A later analysis counted tens of millions of unique TCR beta chains across the 650 to 800 repertoires, and around 9.9 million of these chains were shared by at least two donors. A nearest-neighbor algorithm error-corrected the raw reads and collapsed the reads into unique sequences, merging closely related sequences to remove PCR and sequencing errors. V, D and J gene segments were assigned by aligning CDR3 sequences to IMGT reference sequences. For a sequence to be retained, a match of at least six nucleotides was required to both a V gene segment and a J gene segment. A rearrangement counted as productive if the CDR3 had no stop codons and remained in frame with V and J, and every other rearrangement counted as non-productive. CDR3 was defined according to IMGT convention as the region running from the second conserved V-encoded cysteine to the conserved J-encoded phenylalanine. The earlier analysis of 587 of the donors excluded sequences that lacked an unambiguous match to a single V gene segment. An earlier analysis of approximately 590 of the donors classified V segments as functional when productive rearrangements were above 56.7% and as segregating when the standard deviation between donors was above 5%. A statistical classification framework was built for diagnosing cytomegalovirus status from the catalog of TCR beta chain sequences. A later analysis assigned V and J genes by comparing TCR nucleotide sequences with IMGT/GENE-DB human TR gene sequences. Using the TCRdist pipeline, a later analysis assigned CDR3 sequences along with most-parsimonious VDJ recombination scenarios. In a later analysis, every TCR beta chain was defined by the combination of its CDR3 amino acid sequence and its V-gene family, and reads without a unique V-gene family were dropped. As a way to deal with suspected cross-contamination and a sequencing artifact, a later analysis dropped 500 to 700 nucleotide sequences that were highly shared and had low generation probability. A later analysis calculated a clonal expansion index for each public chain from normalized within-repertoire ranks of inferred template counts. In a later analysis, generation probabilities were computed using a VDJ recombination model fitted to out-of-frame rearrangements, and the results were checked against IGoR. In a later analysis, hypergeometric tests were used to score TCR-TCR, TCR-HLA and TCR-CMV co-occurrence, with a repertoire-size bias correction applied to TCR pairs. A later analysis estimated false discovery rates by permuting HLA or CMV assignments 20 times. In a later analysis, co-occurring TCRs were grouped using DBSCAN, with TCRdist sequence similarity added in when clustering inside HLA-allele-positive subsets. Repertoires with fewer than 30,000 or more than 120,000 public chains were left out of co-occurrence clustering, as were four to six repertoires with anomalous nucleotide sharing. TCRdb's version of the immuneACCESS table is confined to in-frame rearrangements and falls short of the full clone set. An unresolved V gene accounts for under half of the shortfall where checked; the remainder is of unknown origin. D and trimming were read from the DNA, whereas the V and J calls and clone size are those reported in that table. The sample table records about 180,000 clones; roughly 80% of these occur just once. About 2.4% of the sample belongs to the ten largest clones.

The cohort was made up of about 670 healthy bone marrow donors. At the time of sampling, all cohort members were nominally healthy, though unrecorded immune exposures were likely present. The donor was CMV seronegative and belonged to the group of 352 seronegative cohort members. A peripheral blood sample was collected from each donor, and TCR beta sequencing was performed on peripheral blood mononuclear cells. The Qiagen DNeasy Blood Extraction Kit was used to extract genomic DNA from the blood cell samples. As encoded in the germline V gene (reference sequence), CDR1 is MNHEY while CDR2 is SMNVEV. Its CDR3 holds 10 amino acids, cysteine through phenylalanine. CDR3 DNA is the only sequence kept; it has 30 bases, read in frame from the first base. V sheds 6 bases and J sheds 10 bases, leaving 7 bases between their ends. Concerning this clone itself: It lacks a known antigen. The sample holds no much larger clone one base away, and base qualities are not on file.

The sequence was collected from a male donor in good health and CMV-seronegative. Sequencing input: PBMCs. The sequence links TRBV27 to TRBJ1-5, with the D gene not clear enough to name. This receptor has the CDR3 CASRSEPQHF. The DNA sequence is TGTGCCAGCAGGTCAGAACCCCAGCATTTT.